This T cell receptor (beta chain) came from a study of T cell responses to AZD1222 COVID-19 vaccine (dated by TCRdb to the early 2020s). For the study in its entirety: TCR sequencing covered 233 trial participants: 200 to 220 given two doses of AZD1222 and approximately 26 given two doses of MenACWY control vaccine. Trial participants were enrolled into age subgroups of 18-55, 56-69 and 70-plus years, which contained roughly 140, 27 and 60 TCR-sequenced participants, respectively.

V is shortened by 1 base, J by 2 bases, and the region joining them spans 9 bases. For CDR1 and CDR2, the germline V gene lists LGHNA and YSLEER. From the cysteine up to the phenylalanine, the CDR3 has a length of 15 residues. The CDR3 DNA has 45 bases and is translated from base 1. The time point label, read with the paper, signifies: about 28 days (+/-7) after the second vaccine dose. AZD1222 recipients given second doses at about 4 weeks or at about 12 weeks were pooled, since spike-specific TCR depth and breadth were not found to differ between the two schedules. Samples from vaccinated people were obtained from the UK trials COV001 and COV002, which included a single-blind randomized controlled phase 2/3 trial of AZD1222 (ChAdOx1 nCoV-19) in healthy adults. Trial participant PBMC samples were collected at day 0 and day 28 after the second dose for TCRbeta chain sequencing. General conclusions and limits of the study: Most participants were white British and females outnumbered males, and the authors suggested that clonal diversity may have been underestimated. The whole spike protein was spanned by vaccine-associated CD4 TCRs, and dominant responses were seen in regions 160-218 and 743-854. After two AZD1222 doses, spike-specific TCR breadth and depth were significantly higher than at day 0 and than in MenACWY recipients. Conclusions about previously exposed vaccinees are limited because only 5 or 6 AZD1222 recipients were SARS-CoV-2 seropositive at baseline. Because no day 14 peak-response samples were available, the repertoires could be characterized only after the peak T cell response. Reportedly, almost half of the unique spike-specific TCRs recognized epitopes lying outside the regions that are mutated in the B.1.351 and B.1.1.7 variants. In the small 56-69-year group, the increase in depth fell short of significance, most likely because of low power.

This clone has a single count. The antigen this receptor binds is unknown. Base qualities were left out, and no much larger clone turns up one base away. The CDR3 regions of human TCRbeta chains were analyzed by immunosequencing. The study's processing was this. Repertoire TCRs were matched against a reference library of SARS-CoV-2-specific TCRs generated with the MIRA antigen-specificity platform. Breadth meant the fraction of unique TCRs that were SARS-CoV-2-associated, whereas depth meant the fraction of total T cells that were SARS-CoV-2-associated. Using the MIRA data, each spike-specific TCR was mapped to the spike region that the TCR reacts to and placed in a CD4 or CD8 class. Log10-transformed breadth and depth values were compared by one-way ANOVA with Sidak's multiple comparisons tests. In TCRdb, the immuneACCESS table is reduced to in-frame sequences with V and J assigned. These tables do not hold every clone; where another copy was compared, an unresolved V gene accounts for under half, and the others remain unexplained. V and J calls plus clone size are reproduced from that table; the DNA served to infer D and trimming. This sample lists approximately 150,000 clones; roughly 92% were detected once. About 9.4% of the sample lies in the top ten.

The clonotype originates from an adult who received the AZD1222 COVID-19 vaccine. The chain joins TRBV4-3 to TRBJ2-1, with the identity of the D gene unclear. This sample comprised peripheral blood, obtained 28 days after the second AZD1222 dose. The bases are TGCGCCAGCAGCCAAGCAACTCCCGCCTACAATGAGCAGTTCTTC. Its coded protein is CASSQATPAYNEQFF.